The 32 T cell receptor beta chains below were found in one sample sequenced in a study of blood T cell repertoires in COVID-19. Clones were sequenced by immunoSEQ multiplex PCR, and TCRdb holds only the in-frame ones, with some missing. This sample has hundreds of thousands of clones; about nine tenths occur once, and the top ten carry 2% to 3%. The sample was peripheral blood. These TCRs come from a man aged 18-30 years with active or convalescent COVID-19.

The chain combines TRBV15 with TRBJ1-2; no reliable D call. The germline V and J ends were trimmed by 1 base and 4 bases, with 10 bases remaining between them. CDR3 length: 14 amino acids. Germline lookup yields CDR1 LNHNV and CDR2 YYDKDF (reference sequence). DNA for the CDR3: TGTGCCACCAGCAGAGTCAAGAGGTCCTATGGCTACACCTTC. Translation gives CATSRVKRSYGYTF.

The chain joins TRBV27 to TRBJ1-3; D might be TRBD1 (5 bases). Trimming cost V 0 bases and J 0 bases, with 9 bases left between them. Germline V CDR1 and CDR2: MNHEY, SMNVEV (reference sequence). The CDR3 contains 16 residues. The CDR3 here is CASSLSGGDSGNTIYF. CDR3 DNA sequence: TGTGCCAGCAGTTTATCGGGAGGGGACTCTGGAAACACCATATATTTT.

This clone showed up just a few times. The chain links TRBV5-1 to TRBJ1-3; D may be TRBD1 (6 bases). The CDR3 consists of 13 residues. The V and J ends lost 7 bases and 0 bases respectively, with 8 bases between them. Germline V CDR1 and CDR2: SGHRS, YFSETQ. This CDR3 is CASQGYSGNTIYF. The CDR3 region has the DNA TGCGCCAGCCAGGGGTACTCTGGAAACACCATATATTTT.

The J gene is TRBJ2-1, the V gene TRBV27, with D hard to call. The CDR3 consists of 13 residues. Per the germline V gene, CDR1 is MNHEY and CDR2 is SMNVEV (reference sequence). V was shortened by 8 bases and J by 9 bases, with 17 bases between the two germline ends. This chain's CDR3 is CASARYWAGEQFF. As DNA, the CDR3 is TGTGCCAGCGCCCGGTATTGGGCCGGTGAGCAGTTCTTC.

V is TRBV6-2 or TRBV6-3 and J is TRBJ1-4; TRBD1 matches at 7 bases. V lost 2 bases to trimming and J lost 0 bases; unmatched junction nucleotides: 3. The CDR3 is 16 residues long. CDR1 is MNHEY and CDR2 is SVGEGT in the germline V gene. CDR3 region: CASSYNRGATNEKLFF. CDR3 nucleotide sequence: TGTGCCAGCAGTTACAACAGGGGTGCAACTAATGAAAAACTGTTTTTT.

The V gene is TRBV5-1, the J gene TRBJ2-7; D unclear. The CDR3 has 12 residues. Germline loops: CDR1 SGHRS, CDR2 YFSETQ. V dropped 4 bases and J dropped 7 bases, with 12 bases sitting between them. The CDR3 region has the DNA TGCGCCAGCAGCACCGAACCCGAGGAGCAGTACTTC. Amino acid sequence: CASSTEPEEQYF.

V usage is TRBV5-1 and J usage is TRBJ1-4, with D hard to call. V lost 0 bases, J lost 3 bases, and 12 bases lay in between. The germline V gene encodes CDR1 SGHRS and CDR2 YFSETQ. This CDR3 comprises 16 residues. CDR3 sequence: CASSLANRGANEKLFF. CDR3 coding DNA: TGCGCCAGCAGCTTGGCCAACCGCGGTGCTAATGAAAAACTGTTTTTT.

The rearrangement links TRBV19 to TRBJ1-5; a weak D match, TRBD1 (5 bases). The CDR3 has 13 amino acids. Germline assignment: CDR1 LNHDA and CDR2 SQIVND (reference sequence). V dropped 6 bases and J dropped 4 bases, with 10 bases sitting between them. For the CDR3, the DNA is TGTGCCAGTAGCCAAGGGGCGAATCAGCCCCAGCATTTT. Residues: CASSQGANQPQHF. Full variable domain (outside the CDR3, taken from reference TRBV19 and TRBJ1-5): DGGITQSPKYLFRKEGQNVTLSCEQNLNHDAMYWYRQDPGQGLRLIYYSQIVNDFQKGDIAEGYSVSREKKESFPLTVTSAQKNPTAFYLCASSQGANQPQHFGDGTRLSIL.

A note on this clone: The junction departs from germline at one end; a sequencing error may be responsible. V is TRBV7-4 and J is TRBJ1-1; D call uncertain. Germline CDR1 is SGHVT and CDR2 is SQSDAQ. The CDR3 loop spans 12 amino acids. The CDR3 loop is CIVRGSNTEAFF. The DNA of the CDR3 is TGCATTGTCCGAGGAAGTAACACTGAAGCTTTCTTT.

The V gene is TRBV7-9, the J gene TRBJ1-1, with 8 bases aligning to TRBD1. The germline V gene encodes CDR1 SEHNR and CDR2 FQNEAQ (reference sequence). J lost 12 bases, V lost 1 base, and 7 bases had no gene match. The CDR3 consists of 13 residues. Here the CDR3 reads CASSLVTGDGTFF. CDR3 DNA: TGTGCCAGCAGCTTAGTGACAGGGGACGGTACTTTCTTT. Full variable domain (missing parts from reference TRBV7-9 and TRBJ1-1): DTGVSQNPRHKITKRGQNVTFRCDPISEHNRLYWYRQTLGQGPEFLTYFQNEAQLEKSRLLSDRFSAERPKGSFSTLEIQRTEQGDSAMYLCASSLVTGDGTFFGQGTRLTVV.

This chain joins TRBV5-1 and TRBJ1-1; D is perhaps TRBD1 (6 bases). Germline lookup yields CDR1 SGHRS and CDR2 YFSETQ. V dropped 1 base and J dropped 3 bases, with 13 bases sitting between them. This CDR3 is 15 amino acids long. The CDR3 DNA reads as TGCGCCAGCAGCTTGATGTGGGGGCAGGACACTGAAGCTTTCTTT. It codes for CASSLMWGQDTEAFF.

CDR3 nucleotides: TGTGCCAGCTCACCTAATATCGGCAATCAGCCCCAGCATTTT. It encodes CASSPNIGNQPQHF. The V gene is TRBV18, the J gene TRBJ1-5, with D unclear. The CDR3 runs to 14 residues. Trimming took off 3 bases at V and 2 bases at J, with 8 bases between the two ends. CDR1 KGHSH and CDR2 LQKENI come from the germline V gene.

The chain has TRBV11-3 and TRBJ2-3; tentative D call: TRBD2 (6 bases). The V end was cut by 3 bases, the J end by 6 bases, with 13 bases between. Germline V gene data show CDR1 as SGHNT and CDR2 as YENEEA. The CDR3 contains 14 residues. The CDR3 loop reads CASSLGGESDTQYF. CDR3 nucleotides: TGTGCCAGCAGCTTGGGGGGAGAGTCGGATACGCAGTATTTT.

The J gene is TRBJ1-1, the V gene TRBV20-1; the D gene is possibly TRBD1 (5 bases). This CDR3 spans 11 amino acids. Germline CDR1 and CDR2: DFQATT and SNEGSKA (reference sequence). The chain's CDR3 is CRGTRVAEAFF. CDR3 DNA: TGCAGAGGCACCAGGGTGGCTGAAGCTTTCTTT.

This chain uses TRBV7-6 with TRBJ1-4, with a tentative D call TRBD1 (6 bases). The V gene lost 3 bases and the J gene lost 3 bases, with 11 bases spanning the gap. The germline V gene has CDR1 SGHVS and CDR2 FNYEAQ. This CDR3 spans 15 amino acids. For the CDR3, the DNA is TGTGCCAGCAGCTTCGACAGGAGGTCTAATGAAAAACTGTTTTTT. Its translation: CASSFDRRSNEKLFF.

The gene calls are TRBV6-2 or TRBV6-3 and TRBJ2-3; 12 positions match TRBD2. The V gene end was trimmed by 2 bases and the J gene end by 3 bases; junction bases not matched to a gene: 6. CDR1 is MNHEY and CDR2 is SVGEGT in the germline V gene. The CDR3 has 17 residues. CDR3 region: CASSYPGLAGNTDTQYF. The CDR3 nucleotides read TGTGCCAGCAGTTACCCAGGACTAGCGGGGAATACAGATACGCAGTATTTT.

The genes are TRBV29-1 and TRBJ2-1; weak D call: TRBD1 (5 bases). V shed 2 bases and J shed 2 bases, with 10 bases lying between them. The CDR3 is 14 residues long. Germline V gene lookup returns CDR1 SQVTM and CDR2 ANQGSEA. The CDR3 nucleotides are TGCAGCGTTGAAAGGGGTTTCCCCTACAATGAGCAGTTCTTC. This translates into CSVERGFPYNEQFF.

The chain employs TRBV6-5 and TRBJ2-7, with 9 positions matching TRBD2. The CDR3 contains 15 residues. V lost 4 bases to trimming and J lost 3 bases; unmatched junction nucleotides: 7. Germline CDR1 is MNHEY and CDR2 is SVGAGI. The CDR3 sequence: CASSSPGLANYEQYF. Written as DNA, the CDR3 is TGTGCCAGCAGTTCCCCCGGACTAGCGAACTACGAGCAGTACTTC.

The chain recombines TRBV7-6 with TRBJ2-7, with 8 bases that match TRBD1. Germline-derived CDR1 and CDR2 are SGHVS and FNYEAQ. The J segment lost 2 bases and the V segment lost 8 bases, leaving 8 bases of the junction unmatched. This CDR3 is 14 amino acids long. This CDR3 is CASGTGTGPYEQYF. CDR3 nucleotides: TGTGCCAGCGGTACCGGGACAGGACCCTACGAGCAGTACTTC.

V gene TRBV7-2 combines with J gene TRBJ1-1; 8 positions agree with TRBD1. With 4 bases clipped from V and 5 bases from J, the junction kept 6 bases outside the gene matches. The germline V gene encodes CDR1 SGHTA and CDR2 FQGNSA. The CDR3 loop spans 14 amino acids. CDR3 coding DNA: TGTGCCAGCAGCTATACAGGGGGATGGACTGAAGCTTTCTTT. Its translation: CASSYTGGWTEAFF.

The rearrangement uses TRBV28 and TRBJ1-4, with 7 bases fitting TRBD1. The V gene end was trimmed by 5 bases and the J gene end by 11 bases; junction bases not matched to a gene: 20. CDR1 is MDHEN and CDR2 is SYDVKM in the germline V gene. The CDR3 runs to 17 residues. CDR3: CASSLYSATGKWGKLFF. As DNA, the CDR3 is TGTGCCAGCAGTCTCTACTCCGCGACAGGGAAGTGGGGCAAACTGTTTTTT.

The V call is TRBV6-5, the J call TRBJ2-5, with D possibly TRBD2 on 5 matching bases. Germline CDR1 is MNHEY and CDR2 is SVGAGI. V lost 0 bases, J lost 2 bases, and 10 bases lay in between. This CDR3 has 15 residues. CDR3 DNA: TGTGCCAGCAGTTACTCGACTACACTTCAAGAGACCCAGTACTTC. The encoded protein is CASSYSTTLQETQYF.

V and J are TRBV9 and TRBJ1-3, with a tentative D call TRBD1 (6 bases). The CDR3 runs 15 residues. V lost 0 bases, J lost 3 bases, and 10 bases lay in between. Germline loops: CDR1 SGDLS, CDR2 YYNGEE. The CDR3 spells CASSVAGGHGNTIYF. CDR3 DNA: TGTGCCAGCAGCGTAGCGGGGGGGCATGGAAACACCATATATTTT.

This chain connects TRBV15 to TRBJ2-7, with D perhaps TRBD2 (7 bases). V was shortened by 5 bases and J by 4 bases, with 15 bases between the two germline ends. Germline CDR1 and CDR2: LNHNV and YYDKDF (reference sequence). The CDR3 has 14 residues. The CDR3 nucleotides are TGTGCCACCAGCTCGCGGGGGCTAAATTACGAGCAGTACTTC. This encodes CATSSRGLNYEQYF.

The chain recombines TRBV5-1 with TRBJ2-4; perhaps TRBD2 as D (5 bases). Germline lookup yields CDR1 SGHRS and CDR2 YFSETQ. The CDR3 covers 16 residues. V was shortened by 1 base and J by 8 bases, with 19 bases between the two germline ends. As DNA, the CDR3 is TGCGCCAGCAGCTTGTACGGGGAAAGCAAGGTTGACATTCAGTACTTC. Its translation: CASSLYGESKVDIQYF. Together with reference TRBV5-1 and TRBJ2-4, the CDR3 gives the full variable domain: KAGVTQTPRYLIKTRGQQVTLSCSPISGHRSVSWYQQTPGQGLQFLFEYFSETQRNKGNFPGRFSGRQFSNSRSEMNVSTLELGDSALYLCASSLYGESKVDIQYFGAGTRLSVL.

This chain uses TRBV28 with TRBJ2-1; weak D call: TRBD1 (5 bases). There are 12 residues in the CDR3. Germline CDR1 MDHEN, CDR2 SYDVKM. V lost 8 bases and J 9 bases, leaving 14 bases between the germline ends. The CDR3, as DNA: TGTGCCAGCCAGGTTGTCCAGGGTGAGCAGTTCTTC. As protein: CASQVVQGEQFF.

J is TRBJ2-3 and V is TRBV27; the match to TRBD1 covers 9 bases. Trimming at V came to 5 bases and at J to 3 bases, leaving 9 bases not matched to a gene. This CDR3 has 16 amino acids. CDR1 is MNHEY and CDR2 is SMNVEV in the germline V gene (reference sequence). DNA of the CDR3: TGTGCCAGCAGTCCGCGGGACAGGGCGGGGACAGATACGCAGTATTTT. Translation: CASSPRDRAGTDTQYF.

This chain connects TRBV11-2 to TRBJ2-6; TRBD2 agrees at 10 bases. V lost 1 base, J lost 2 bases, and 5 bases stayed unmatched. Germline CDR1 and CDR2: SGHAT and FQNNGV. CDR3 length: 18 amino acids. The CDR3 nucleotides read TGTGCCAGCAGCTTAGGTCCTAGCGGGAGTGCTGGGGCCAACGTCCTGACTTTC. It encodes CASSLGPSGSAGANVLTF.

This clone has a single count. The chain is built from TRBV7-9 and TRBJ2-2; 7 positions agree with TRBD1. The ends lost 1 base at V and 1 base at J; junction bases unmatched: 6. Germline V gives CDR1 SEHNR, CDR2 FQNEAQ (reference sequence). The CDR3 totals 17 residues. In DNA form, the CDR3 reads TGTGCCAGCAGCTTAGATGCTGGGACAGTGAACACCGGGGAGCTGTTTTTT. Translated: CASSLDAGTVNTGELFF.

The rearrangement uses TRBV6-5 and TRBJ2-7; weak D call: TRBD1 (5 bases). This CDR3 is 13 amino acids long. The V gene's germline CDR1 is MNHEY and CDR2 SVGAGI. The V end lost 5 bases, the J end lost 1 base, and 9 bases lay between the germline ends. CDR3 DNA: TGTGCCAGCAGTCCCCGACAGTCCTACGAGCAGTACTTC. Translation gives CASSPRQSYEQYF.

Details on this clone: Other DNA sequences from this sample encode an identical CDR3 as well. The rearrangement links TRBV18 to TRBJ2-3; the match to TRBD1 covers 9 bases. The V gene end was trimmed by 3 bases and the J gene end by 3 bases; junction bases not matched to a gene: 1. Germline CDR1 KGHSH, CDR2 LQKENI. This CDR3 is built from 14 residues. CDR3 DNA sequence: TGTGCCAGCTCACCGGGACAGGGAACAGATACGCAGTATTTT. Its translation: CASSPGQGTDTQYF.

This chain connects TRBV10-3 to TRBJ2-3, with 11 bases lining up with TRBD2. Germline V gene lookup returns CDR1 ENHRY and CDR2 SYGVKD. The ends lost 5 bases at V and 3 bases at J; junction bases unmatched: 4. This CDR3 spans 15 amino acids. This CDR3 reads CAISLGTSGTDTQYF. Here the CDR3 DNA reads TGTGCCATCAGTTTAGGGACTAGCGGAACAGATACGCAGTATTTT.